Reported below is one T cell receptor beta chain. Its target is unknown. The record originates from a study of T cells expressing NK-cell markers. Study outcomes and limitations: The study found these clonotypes also leading the CD3+CD56-NKG2C+ fraction in a handful of donors. It was still unclear whether expanded NKG2C+ T cell clones were HCMV specific. The study found dominant NKG2C+ clonotypes at about 1.0-7.0% of CD8+ T cells in about six donors.

Germline V gives CDR1 MNHEY, CDR2 SVGAGI. The CDR3 consists of 14 residues. UMIs were included in TCR beta cDNA generated by 5'RACE template switching. TCRdb reprocessed the 5' RACE reads, keeping one entry per CDR3 protein, no DNA. The sample table includes under 500,000 distinct CDR3 sequences. V usage is TRBV6-5 and J usage is TRBJ2-4; TCRdb outputs TRBD1, but without DNA this stays unchecked. The TCR was taken from a woman between 18 and 70 years old in good health. Sequencing used blood T cells: a sorted CD56 or NKG2C T cell subset, CD4+ or CD8+ T cells, or bulk PBMC T cells (not recorded which). The CDR3 loop is CASSYGSGQGIQYF.